This is a list of T cell receptor beta chains from one sample in a study of radiation and T cells in renal cell carcinoma. Libraries were prepared by immunoSEQ multiplex PCR; TCRdb keeps only in-frame clonotypes and omits some of them. The sample includes 80,000 or so clones, about 88% of them seen just once. The sample in question was blood, obtained from a patient whose treatment included radiotherapy and nephrectomy. The receptor source for this set is a woman aged 70-85 years with renal cell carcinoma. CDR3s leave out the opening cysteine and the closing phenylalanine or tryptophan. The D gene is left open where the match is weak.

>TRBD1|TRBV30
AWNGRDREETQY
>TRBD1|TRBV14
ASSQNTGGGTEAF
>NA|TRBV7-6
ASSPGVGSPEAF
>NA|TRBV9
ASTSGGNYGYT
>NA|TRBV13
ASSLRGTDTQY
>NA|TRBV7-3
ASSSGKTTEAF
>NA|TRBV5-1
ASSPELSYGYT
>TRBD1|TRBV7-2
ASSYRQGTQETQY
>NA|TRBV6-6
ASSYNAVRELF
>NA|TRBV28
ASRDQGTGGYT
>TRBD1|TRBV11-3
ASSPGQGAAGELF
>TRBD1|TRBV2
ASRGQAANYGYT
>TRBD1|TRBV6-1
ASRDRGGHEKLF
>TRBD2|TRBV27
ASSLSGPSGGAAVDTQY
>TRBD1|TRBV15
ATSREGTVQQETQY
>NA|TRBV4-1
ASSQGDTLVLS
>TRBD1|TRBV28
ASSSGQVLLYEQY
>NA|TRBV5-8
ASSLGLMEDTQY
>NA|TRBV7-9
ASSLGQNSYEQY
>TRBD1|TRBV10-3
AISEDRVNEQF
>NA|TRBV5-6
ASNPGDTNYGYT
>NA|TRBV5-1
ASSPGLGGSGNTIY
>NA|TRBV28
ASSGTNYGYT
>TRBD1|TRBV5-4
ASSWDRKTYEQY
>NA|TRBV19
ASSIGGTDTQY
>NA|TRBV7-2
ASSSGSGANVLT
>NA|TRBV6-5
ASSGLSNNSPLH
>NA|TRBV19
ASTQARGMNTEAF
>NA|TRBV6-5
ASRNDRDPNQPQH
>NA|TRBV10-3
AIRDDRISGNTIY
>NA|TRBV27
ASSLGRGRPYEQY
>NA|TRBV27
ASSVSKSTEAF
>NA|TRBV5-1
ASSRGFSSYEQY
>NA|TRBV7-2
ASSLGLSETQY
>TRBD2|TRBV11-3
ASSSRLAGGRTDTQY
>TRBD1|TRBV9
ASSDRTGWSYEQY
>NA|TRBV19
ASNPGGLPYNEQF
>NA|TRBV4-3
ASSQARGAVGELF
>TRBD1|TRBV6-5
ASSSPSTGRRSEAF
>TRBD2|TRBV2
ASRRGSGGLSSYNEQF
>NA|TRBV7-8
ASSLVGGGALYEQY
>NA|TRBV19
ASSTHDTGELF
>TRBD2|TRBV30
AWRRGGVGELF
>NA|TRBV2
ASSEVVGHNEQF
>NA|TRBV5-4
ASSSGPYNEQF
>TRBD2|TRBV7-8
ASSLRTSGGIETQY
>TRBD2|TRBV7-9
ASSSSRGGNNEQF
>NA|TRBV2
ASSGESTGELF